Below are 18 T cell receptor beta chains sequenced from a single sample in a study of cytomegalovirus exposure and HLA in healthy donors. Use of 60 Vbeta and 13 Jbeta primers characterized the PCR. Data came from immunoSEQ multiplex PCR; TCRdb stores just in-frame clones and leaves some out. Of some 180,000 clones detected, more than 75% appear once; the ten largest clones hold 0.2% to 0.3%. Sequencing used PBMCs. Receptors originate from a girl under three years old in good health and CMV-seronegative.

The CDR3 coding sequence is TGTGCCAGCAGTGATAGGACTAGCAGCTCCTACGAGCAGTACTTC. This translates into CASSDRTSSSYEQYF. The rearrangement uses TRBV6-4 and TRBJ2-7, with TRBD2 matching 8 bases. Germline V CDR1 and CDR2: MRHNA, SNTAGT. This CDR3 region has 15 residues. J gave up 0 bases and V 3 bases, and 4 bases lay outside the gene matches.

V and J are TRBV5-4 and TRBJ2-3; a weak D match, TRBD1 (6 bases). V was pared by 0 bases and J by 4 bases, with 9 bases between. The CDR3 is 14 residues long. CDR1 and CDR2 (germline): SGHNT, YYREEE (reference sequence). CDR3 sequence: CASSLVTGPDTQYF. Here the CDR3 DNA reads TGTGCCAGCAGCTTGGTGACAGGTCCAGATACGCAGTATTTT.

The chain employs TRBV27 and TRBJ1-1; D might be TRBD1 (6 bases). From germline, CDR1 is MNHEY and CDR2 SMNVEV (reference sequence). This CDR3 is 14 amino acids long. V lost 5 bases and J lost 5, with 15 bases in between. The CDR3 region has the DNA TGTGCCAGCAGTCCCCAACAGGGTTGGACTGAAGCTTTCTTT. The encoded protein is CASSPQQGWTEAFF.

The V call is TRBV11-2, the J call TRBJ1-2; possibly TRBD1 for D (5 bases). This CDR3 spans 16 amino acids. The germline CDR1 and CDR2 sequences are SGHAT and FQNNGV. The V gene lost 1 base and the J gene lost 8 bases, with 20 bases spanning the gap. CDR3 region: CASSLGGVGRAGGYTF. The CDR3 DNA is TGTGCCAGCAGCTTAGGTGGGGTCGGCAGGGCCGGGGGCTACACCTTC.

V is TRBV7-2 and J is TRBJ1-5; D gene unclear. V shed 2 bases and J shed 11 bases, with 19 bases lying between them. The CDR3 is made up of 15 amino acids. Germline CDR1 reads SGHTA; CDR2 reads FQGNSA. CDR3 DNA: TGTGCCAGCAGCTTAATCCCCCGGAGCAATGAGGCCCAGCATTTT. Protein sequence: CASSLIPRSNEAQHF.

The chain combines TRBV9 with TRBJ2-3; D gene ambiguous. Trimming took 4 bases from V and 1 from J, leaving 4 bases between them. This CDR3 region has 12 residues. Germline V lookup: CDR1 SGDLS, CDR2 YYNGEE. The CDR3 nucleotides read TGTGCCAGCAGCTCGGGCACAGATACGCAGTATTTT. Protein sequence: CASSSGTDTQYF.

The rearrangement links TRBV10-3 to TRBJ1-1; tentative D call: TRBD1 (6 bases). V gave up 4 bases and J gave up 0 bases, with 15 bases separating them. This CDR3 spans 16 amino acids. The germline CDR1 and CDR2 sequences are ENHRY and SYGVKD. CDR3 coding DNA: TGTGCCATCAGTGGAACCGGGACACACATGAACACTGAAGCTTTCTTT. Protein: CAISGTGTHMNTEAFF.

Turning to this clone: This sample also contains other DNA sequences that code for the same CDR3. The chain joins TRBV27 to TRBJ1-5; D gene uncertain. The CDR3 consists of 12 residues. CDR1 MNHEY and CDR2 SMNVEV come from the germline V gene (reference sequence). V lost 2 bases to trimming and J lost 7 bases, with 6 bases between them. The chain's CDR3 is CASSLRGQPQHF. The CDR3 DNA reads as TGTGCCAGCAGTTTAAGAGGGCAGCCCCAGCATTTT.

This chain links TRBV29-1 with TRBJ2-7; D may be TRBD1 (5 bases). Germline CDR1 is SQVTM and CDR2 is ANQGSEA. The CDR3 is 12 residues long. V was trimmed by 6 bases and J by 2 bases, leaving 11 bases between them. The CDR3 is CSVETDAYEQYF. Written as DNA, the CDR3 is TGCAGCGTCGAGACAGATGCCTACGAGCAGTACTTC.

The CDR3 DNA reads TGCGCCACCAGGACTATTCCTAACTCCTACAATGAGCAGTTCTTC. Translating it yields CATRTIPNSYNEQFF. The genes are TRBV5-1 and TRBJ2-1; possible D gene TRBD2, 6 bases. V lost 9 bases, J lost 0 bases, and 16 bases lay in between. Germline-derived CDR1 and CDR2 are SGHRS and YFSETQ. This CDR3 has 15 residues.

This clone has just one count. The rearrangement uses TRBV7-9 and TRBJ1-2, with D perhaps matching TRBD1 (5 bases). V dropped 3 bases and J dropped 4 bases, with 6 bases sitting between them. The CDR3 contains 12 residues. CDR1 SEHNR and CDR2 FQNEAQ come from the germline V gene (reference sequence). The CDR3 nucleotides are TGTGCCAGCAGCTTTGACAGCTATGGCTACACCTTC. It yields the protein CASSFDSYGYTF.

This rearrangement joins TRBV7-7 to TRBJ2-2, with 8 nucleotides matching TRBD2. V was clipped by 1 base and J by 4 bases; unmatched bases: 14. The CDR3 runs to 19 residues. Germline assignment: CDR1 SSHAT and CDR2 FNYEAQ (reference sequence). CDR3 protein: CASSLGDLGRVDLTGELFF. The CDR3 bases are TGTGCCAGCAGCTTAGGCGACCTCGGGAGGGTGGACCTCACCGGGGAGCTGTTTTTT.

This clone was counted between two and nine times. The V and J genes are TRBV15 and TRBJ2-3, with D perhaps TRBD2 (6 bases). Germline CDR1 reads LNHNV; CDR2 reads YYDKDF (reference sequence). V dropped 0 bases and J dropped 4 bases, with 17 bases sitting between them. CDR3 length: 17 residues. The CDR3 loop reads CATSRDRTIPMADTQYF. The DNA for the CDR3 is TGTGCCACCAGCAGAGACCGGACTATTCCGATGGCAGATACGCAGTATTTT.

The chain is built from TRBV5-4 and TRBJ1-2; 10 positions match TRBD1. The germline V gene encodes CDR1 SGHNT and CDR2 YYREEE (reference sequence). J lost 8 bases, V lost 4 bases, and 17 bases had no gene match. This CDR3 is built from 17 residues. CDR3 loop: CASSPGTGDKLGMGYTF. In DNA form, the CDR3 reads TGTGCCAGCAGCCCAGGGACAGGGGATAAGCTGGGAATGGGCTACACCTTC.

The chain employs TRBV7-2 and TRBJ2-7; 14 bases line up with TRBD2. Germline loops: CDR1 SGHTA, CDR2 FQGNSA. CDR3 length: 16 residues. V lost 5 bases and J lost 6; bases outside the gene matches: 9. The CDR3 sequence: CASSPPTSGRGVEQYF. In DNA, the CDR3 is TGTGCCAGCAGCCCTCCGACTAGCGGGAGGGGGGTCGAGCAGTACTTC.

V and J are TRBV30 and TRBJ1-1, with TRBD1 matching 11 bases. The CDR3 loop spans 15 amino acids. V dropped 7 bases and J dropped 6; count of bases not matched to a gene: 13. Germline V CDR1 and CDR2: GTSNPN, SVGIG (reference sequence). CDR3 in DNA: TGTGCCTCTTCTTTTTGGACAGGGGGCATGCCTGAAGCTTTCTTT. It specifies CASSFWTGGMPEAFF.

The chain combines TRBV4-1 with TRBJ2-1; TRBD2 matches at 11 bases. J gave up 5 bases and V 1 base, and 1 base lay outside the gene matches. The germline gives CDR1 MGHRA, CDR2 YSYEKL. This CDR3 has 15 amino acids. The CDR3 is CASSQGLAGNNEQFF. DNA of the CDR3: TGCGCCAGCAGCCAAGGACTAGCGGGGAACAATGAGCAGTTCTTC.

The gene calls are TRBV10-3 and TRBJ1-5, with D perhaps TRBD1 (5 bases). This CDR3 has 12 residues. V was trimmed by 4 bases and J by 6 bases, leaving 7 bases between them. Germline V CDR1 and CDR2: ENHRY, SYGVKD. As DNA, the CDR3 is TGTGCCATCAGTGTCCAGGGTCAGCCCCAGCATTTT. Translated, it gives CAISVQGQPQHF.